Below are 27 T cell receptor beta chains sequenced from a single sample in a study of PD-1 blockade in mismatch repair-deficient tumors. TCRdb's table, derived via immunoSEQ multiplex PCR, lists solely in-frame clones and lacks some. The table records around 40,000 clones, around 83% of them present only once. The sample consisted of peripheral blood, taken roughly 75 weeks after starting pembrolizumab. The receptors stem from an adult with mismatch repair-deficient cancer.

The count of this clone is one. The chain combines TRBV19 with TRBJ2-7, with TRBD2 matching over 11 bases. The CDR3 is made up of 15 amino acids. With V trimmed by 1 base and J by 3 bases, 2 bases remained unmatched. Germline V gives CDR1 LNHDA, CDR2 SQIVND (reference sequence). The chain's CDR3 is CASSIVGTSGYEQYF. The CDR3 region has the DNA TGTGCCAGTAGTATAGTTGGGACTAGCGGCTACGAGCAGTACTTC.

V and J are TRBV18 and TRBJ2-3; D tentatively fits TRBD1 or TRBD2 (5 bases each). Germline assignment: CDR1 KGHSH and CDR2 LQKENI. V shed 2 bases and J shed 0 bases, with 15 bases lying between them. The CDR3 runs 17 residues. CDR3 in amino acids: CASSPVVGAQSTDTQYF. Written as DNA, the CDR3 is TGTGCCAGCTCACCAGTGGTCGGGGCTCAGAGCACAGATACGCAGTATTTT.

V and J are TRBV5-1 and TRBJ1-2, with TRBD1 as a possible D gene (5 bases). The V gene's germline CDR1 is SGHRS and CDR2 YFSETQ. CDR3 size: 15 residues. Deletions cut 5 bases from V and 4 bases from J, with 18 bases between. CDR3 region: CASSPTPSGGYGYTF. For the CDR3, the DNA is TGCGCCAGCAGTCCGACCCCTTCTGGGGGCTATGGCTACACCTTC.

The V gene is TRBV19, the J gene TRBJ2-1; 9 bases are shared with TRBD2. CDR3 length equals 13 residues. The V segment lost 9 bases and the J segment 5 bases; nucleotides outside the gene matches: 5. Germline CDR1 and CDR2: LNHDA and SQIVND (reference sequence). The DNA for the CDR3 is TGTGCCAGCGGGACTAGCTCTAACAATGAGCAGTTCTTC. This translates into CASGTSSNNEQFF.

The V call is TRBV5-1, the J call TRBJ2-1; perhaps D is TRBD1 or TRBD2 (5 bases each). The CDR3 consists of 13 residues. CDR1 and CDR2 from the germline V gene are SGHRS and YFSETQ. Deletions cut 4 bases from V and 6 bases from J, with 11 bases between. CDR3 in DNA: TGCGCCAGCAGCCAGGGACCGGGCAATGAGCAGTTCTTC. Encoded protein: CASSQGPGNEQFF.

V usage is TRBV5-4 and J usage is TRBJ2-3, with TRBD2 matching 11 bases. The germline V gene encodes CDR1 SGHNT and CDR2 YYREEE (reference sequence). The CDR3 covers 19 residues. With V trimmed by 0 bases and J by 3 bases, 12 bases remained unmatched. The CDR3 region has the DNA TGTGCCAGCAGCTTGGGACCACTAGCGGGAGACATGGTTACAGATACGCAGTATTTT. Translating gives CASSLGPLAGDMVTDTQYF.

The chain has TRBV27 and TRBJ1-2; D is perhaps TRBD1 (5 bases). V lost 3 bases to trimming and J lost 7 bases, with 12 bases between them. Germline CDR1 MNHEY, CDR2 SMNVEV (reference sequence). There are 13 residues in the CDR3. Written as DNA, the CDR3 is TGTGCCAGCAGTTTTACTGGGGGACTTGGCTACACCTTC. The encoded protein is CASSFTGGLGYTF.

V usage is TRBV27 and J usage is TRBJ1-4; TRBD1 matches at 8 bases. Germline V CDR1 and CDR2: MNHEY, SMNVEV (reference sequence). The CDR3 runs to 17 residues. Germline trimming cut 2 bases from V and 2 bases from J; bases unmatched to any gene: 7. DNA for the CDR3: TGTGCCAGCAGTTTAACAGGGGGAAAAGGTACTAATGAAAAACTGTTTTTT. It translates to CASSLTGGKGTNEKLFF.

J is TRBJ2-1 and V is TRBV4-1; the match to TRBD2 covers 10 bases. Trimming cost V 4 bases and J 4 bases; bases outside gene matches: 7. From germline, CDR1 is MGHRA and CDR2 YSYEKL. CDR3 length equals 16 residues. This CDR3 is CASSLSGLAEYNEQFF. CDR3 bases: TGCGCCAGCAGCCTATCCGGACTAGCGGAGTACAATGAGCAGTTCTTC.

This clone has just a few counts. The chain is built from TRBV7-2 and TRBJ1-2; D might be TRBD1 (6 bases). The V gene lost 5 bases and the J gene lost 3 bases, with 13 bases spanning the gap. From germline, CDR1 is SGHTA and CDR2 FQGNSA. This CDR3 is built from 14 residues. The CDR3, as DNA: TGTGCCAGCAGCCTCACAGGGTATGACTATGGCTACACCTTC. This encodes CASSLTGYDYGYTF.

The chain's CDR3 is CASSVLRGSYNEQFF. The CDR3 DNA follows: TGTGCCAGCAGTGTTTTGCGTGGCTCCTACAATGAGCAGTTCTTC. The chain links TRBV6-1 to TRBJ2-1; no firm D call. The CDR3 has 15 residues. V lost 4 bases and J 0 bases, leaving 10 bases between the germline ends. Germline V gene data show CDR1 as MNHNS and CDR2 as SASEGT.

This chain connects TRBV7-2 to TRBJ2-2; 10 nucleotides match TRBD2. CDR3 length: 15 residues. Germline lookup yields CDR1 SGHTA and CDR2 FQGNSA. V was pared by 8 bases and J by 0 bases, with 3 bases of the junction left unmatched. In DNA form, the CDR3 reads TGTGCCAGCTCCCTAGCGGGGGCGAACACCGGGGAGCTGTTTTTT. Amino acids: CASSLAGANTGELFF.

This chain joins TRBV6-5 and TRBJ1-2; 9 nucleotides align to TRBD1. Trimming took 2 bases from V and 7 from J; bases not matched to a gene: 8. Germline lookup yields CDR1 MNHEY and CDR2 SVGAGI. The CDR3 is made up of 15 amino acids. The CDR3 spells CASSYDEGQGLGYTF. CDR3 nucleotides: TGTGCCAGCAGTTACGATGAGGGACAGGGTCTTGGCTACACCTTC.

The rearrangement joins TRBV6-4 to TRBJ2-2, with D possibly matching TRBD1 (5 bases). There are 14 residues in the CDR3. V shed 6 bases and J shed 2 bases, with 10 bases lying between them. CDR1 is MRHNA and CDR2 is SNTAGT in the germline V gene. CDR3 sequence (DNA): TGTGCCAGCAGGCTACAGGAAAACACCGGGGAGCTGTTTTTT. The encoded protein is CASRLQENTGELFF.

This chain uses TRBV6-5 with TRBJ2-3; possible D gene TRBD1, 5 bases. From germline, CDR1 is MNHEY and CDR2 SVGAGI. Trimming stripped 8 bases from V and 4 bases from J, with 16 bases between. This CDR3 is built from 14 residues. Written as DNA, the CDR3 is TGTGCCAGCGGACAAAGACGGAGCTCAGATACGCAGTATTTT. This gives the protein CASGQRRSSDTQYF.

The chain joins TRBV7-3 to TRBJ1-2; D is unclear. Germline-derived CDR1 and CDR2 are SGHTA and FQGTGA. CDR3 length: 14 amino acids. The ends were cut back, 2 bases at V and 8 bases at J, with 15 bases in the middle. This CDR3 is CASSLGGPYAGYTF. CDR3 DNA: TGTGCCAGCAGCTTAGGCGGGCCCTACGCGGGCTACACCTTC.

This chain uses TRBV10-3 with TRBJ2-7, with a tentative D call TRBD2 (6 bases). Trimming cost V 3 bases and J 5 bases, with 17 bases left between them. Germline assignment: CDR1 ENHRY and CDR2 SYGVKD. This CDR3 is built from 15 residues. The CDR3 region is CAISDLPGGGDEQYF. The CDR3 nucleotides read TGTGCCATCAGTGACCTGCCCGGTGGCGGGGACGAGCAGTACTTC.

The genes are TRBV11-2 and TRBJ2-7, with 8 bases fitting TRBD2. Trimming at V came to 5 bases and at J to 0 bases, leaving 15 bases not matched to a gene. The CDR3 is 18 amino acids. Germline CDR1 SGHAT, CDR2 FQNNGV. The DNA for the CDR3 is TGTGCCAGCAGCCGAACCCATCAGGGACTAGGGGGCTCCTACGAGCAGTACTTC. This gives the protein CASSRTHQGLGGSYEQYF. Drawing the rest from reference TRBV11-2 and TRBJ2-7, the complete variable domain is EAGVAQSPRYKIIEKRQSVAFWCNPISGHATLYWYQQILGQGPKLLIQFQNNGVVDDSQLPKDRFSAERLKGVDSTLKIQPAKLEDSAVYLCASSRTHQGLGGSYEQYFGPGTRLTVT.

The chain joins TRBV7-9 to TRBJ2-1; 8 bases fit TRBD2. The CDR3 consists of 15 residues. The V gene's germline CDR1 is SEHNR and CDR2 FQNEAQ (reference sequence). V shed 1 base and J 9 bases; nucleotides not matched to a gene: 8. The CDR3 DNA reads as TGTGCCAGCAGCTTAGTGAGCGGGAGAATAGGTGAGCAGTTCTTC. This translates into CASSLVSGRIGEQFF. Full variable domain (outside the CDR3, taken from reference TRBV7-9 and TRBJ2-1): DTGVSQNPRHKITKRGQNVTFRCDPISEHNRLYWYRQTLGQGPEFLTYFQNEAQLEKSRLLSDRFSAERPKGSFSTLEIQRTEQGDSAMYLCASSLVSGRIGEQFFGPGTRLTVL.

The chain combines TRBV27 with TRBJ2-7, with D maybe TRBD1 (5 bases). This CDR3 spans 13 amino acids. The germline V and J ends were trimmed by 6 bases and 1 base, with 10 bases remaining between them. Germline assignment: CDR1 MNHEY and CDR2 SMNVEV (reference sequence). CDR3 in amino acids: CASSFDRSYEQYF. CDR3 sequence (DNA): TGTGCCAGCAGCTTCGACAGATCCTACGAGCAGTACTTC.

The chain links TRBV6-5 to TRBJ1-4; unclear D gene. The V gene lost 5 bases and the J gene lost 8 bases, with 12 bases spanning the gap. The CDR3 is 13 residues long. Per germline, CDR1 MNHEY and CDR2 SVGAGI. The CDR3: CASSIVPGEKLFF. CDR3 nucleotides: TGTGCCAGCAGTATTGTACCCGGGGAAAAACTGTTTTTT.

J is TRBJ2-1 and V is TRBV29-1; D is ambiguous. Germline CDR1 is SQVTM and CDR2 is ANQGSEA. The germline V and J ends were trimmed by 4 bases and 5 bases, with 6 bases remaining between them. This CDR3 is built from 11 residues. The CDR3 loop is CSVVPDNEQFF. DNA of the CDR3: TGCAGCGTTGTTCCAGACAATGAGCAGTTCTTC.

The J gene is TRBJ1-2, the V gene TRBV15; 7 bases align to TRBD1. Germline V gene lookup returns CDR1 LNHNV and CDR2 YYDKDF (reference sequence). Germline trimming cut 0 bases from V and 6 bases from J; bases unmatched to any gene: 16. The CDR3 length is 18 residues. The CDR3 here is CATSRDRGNRGEADGYTF. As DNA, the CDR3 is TGTGCCACCAGCAGAGATAGGGGTAACAGGGGAGAAGCGGATGGCTACACCTTC.

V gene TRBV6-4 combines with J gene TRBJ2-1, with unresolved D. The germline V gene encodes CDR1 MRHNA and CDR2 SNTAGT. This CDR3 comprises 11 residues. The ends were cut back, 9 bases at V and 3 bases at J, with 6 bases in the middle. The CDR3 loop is CARHLYNEQFF. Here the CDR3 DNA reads TGTGCCAGGCATCTCTACAATGAGCAGTTCTTC.

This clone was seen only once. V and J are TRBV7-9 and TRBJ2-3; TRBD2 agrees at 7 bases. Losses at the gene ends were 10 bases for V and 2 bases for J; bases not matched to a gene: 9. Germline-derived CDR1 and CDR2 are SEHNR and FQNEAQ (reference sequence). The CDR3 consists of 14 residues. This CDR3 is CATGASGNTDTQYF. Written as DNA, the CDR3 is TGTGCCACGGGAGCTAGCGGAAACACAGATACGCAGTATTTT.

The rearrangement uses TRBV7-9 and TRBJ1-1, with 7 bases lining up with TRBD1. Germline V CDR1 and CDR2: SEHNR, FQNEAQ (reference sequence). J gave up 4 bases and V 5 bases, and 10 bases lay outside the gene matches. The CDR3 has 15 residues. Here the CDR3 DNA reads TGTGCCAGCAGCCCCCGGACAGGAGAAAGCACTGAAGCTTTCTTT. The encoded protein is CASSPRTGESTEAFF.

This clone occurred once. The CDR3 loop is CASSQDNYNEQFF. The CDR3 region has the DNA TGTGCCAGCAGCCAAGATAACTACAATGAGCAGTTCTTC. J is TRBJ2-1 and V is TRBV4-2; D gene ambiguous. V lost 0 bases and J lost 3, with 3 bases in between. The CDR3 is made up of 13 amino acids. The germline gives CDR1 LGHNA, CDR2 YNFKEQ.